Listed here are 29 T cell receptor beta chains from one sample, sequenced in a study of blood T cell repertoires in COVID-19. TCRdb keeps only in-frame clones here, not all; method: immunoSEQ multiplex PCR. This table has 400,000 to 550,000 clones, nearly 90% appearing once. The specimen sequenced was PBMCs or T cells enriched from blood (not recorded which). The receptor source for this set is a woman between 18 and 29 years old with acute COVID-19.

The V and J genes are TRBV4-3 and TRBJ2-1; 10 nucleotides line up with TRBD1. V was clipped by 3 bases and J by 2 bases; unmatched bases: 1. Germline loops: CDR1 LGHNA, CDR2 YSLEER. The CDR3 sequence is 15 residues long. The CDR3 is CASSQGTGAYNEQFF. The CDR3 DNA reads as TGCGCCAGCAGCCAGGGGACAGGGGCCTACAATGAGCAGTTCTTC.

The rearrangement links TRBV7-2 to TRBJ1-6; 7 nucleotides align to TRBD1. The J segment lost 9 bases and the V segment lost 0 bases, leaving 5 bases of the junction unmatched. This CDR3 contains 15 residues. The germline V gene has CDR1 SGHTA and CDR2 FQGNSA. The DNA of the CDR3 is TGTGCCAGCAGCTTAGCGCAGGGGGTCGGTTCACCCCTCCACTTT. The encoded protein is CASSLAQGVGSPLHF.

The chain has TRBV9 and TRBJ1-4; 7 bases fit TRBD1. This CDR3 region has 16 residues. The germline V gene encodes CDR1 SGDLS and CDR2 YYNGEE. J lost 2 bases, V lost 0 bases, and 4 bases had no gene match. CDR3 DNA: TGTGCCAGCAGCGTAGCGGGACAGCGTACTAATGAAAAACTGTTTTTT. This sequence encodes CASSVAGQRTNEKLFF.

This chain uses TRBV6-5 with TRBJ2-7; D is possibly TRBD1 (5 bases). CDR1 MNHEY and CDR2 SVGAGI come from the germline V gene. This CDR3 region has 14 residues. Deletions cut 0 bases from V and 3 bases from J, with 9 bases between. CDR3 protein: CASSYSNQGYEQYF. The CDR3 DNA is TGTGCCAGCAGTTACTCGAACCAGGGCTACGAGCAGTACTTC.

The rearrangement joins TRBV1 to TRBJ1-3; TRBD1, the D gene given by the table, was not confirmed from the DNA. TRBV1 is labeled a pseudogene. This CDR3 contains 17 residues. The CDR3 region has the DNA TGCACCAGCAGGGGACAGGGAGGGAACTACTCTGGAAACACCATATATTTT. Translation: CTSRGQGGNYSGNTIYF.

This clone was seen a single time. This chain connects TRBV29-1 to TRBJ2-7; D is perhaps TRBD2 (5 bases). From germline, CDR1 is SQVTM and CDR2 ANQGSEA. V was shortened by 6 bases and J by 0 bases, with 21 bases between the two germline ends. The CDR3 spans 16 residues. The CDR3 nucleotides are TGCAGCGTCATGGACTCGTCCACAGCTACCTCCTACGAGCAGTACTTC. As protein: CSVMDSSTATSYEQYF.

In the case of this clone: The sample carries other DNA sequences with the same CDR3. This chain connects TRBV30 to TRBJ2-7, with TRBD1 matching over 8 bases. Trimming cost V 0 bases and J 3 bases; bases outside gene matches: 4. CDR1 and CDR2 (germline): GTSNPN, SVGIG (reference sequence). This CDR3 spans 14 amino acids. The CDR3 region is CAWSVGTGDYEQYF. The CDR3 DNA reads TGTGCCTGGAGTGTAGGGACAGGAGACTACGAGCAGTACTTC.

The genes are TRBV15 and TRBJ2-7, with 7 bases lining up with TRBD1. The germline gives CDR1 LNHNV, CDR2 YYDKDF (reference sequence). The junction had 4 bases not matched to a gene; V was cut back by 0 bases and J by 2 bases. The CDR3 spans 15 residues. The CDR3 sequence: CATSREPGQPYEQYF. In DNA, the CDR3 is TGTGCCACCAGCAGAGAACCGGGACAGCCCTACGAGCAGTACTTC.

This sequence joins TRBV4-3 and TRBJ1-1; no clear D gene. CDR1 LGHNA and CDR2 YSLEER come from the germline V gene. Trimming stripped 0 bases from V and 0 bases from J, with 8 bases between. CDR3 size: 15 residues. The CDR3 loop reads CASSQDWAVNTEAFF. CDR3 nucleotide sequence: TGCGCCAGCAGCCAAGATTGGGCAGTGAACACTGAAGCTTTCTTT.

The V and J genes are TRBV5-1 and TRBJ2-2; 7 bases map to TRBD1. The CDR3 is 17 residues long. Losses at the gene ends were 1 base for V and 2 bases for J; bases not matched to a gene: 8. Per the germline V gene, CDR1 is SGHRS and CDR2 is YFSETQ. Here the CDR3 reads CASSLNQGTANTGELFF. The CDR3 DNA reads TGCGCCAGCAGCTTGAATCAGGGGACAGCCAACACCGGGGAGCTGTTTTTT.

The chain combines TRBV3-1 (or the pseudogene TRBV3-2) with TRBJ1-1; 7 positions agree with TRBD1. The V segment lost 4 bases and the J segment 5 bases; nucleotides outside the gene matches: 4. The CDR3 has 13 residues. The germline V gene encodes CDR1 LGHDT and CDR2 YNNKEL (reference sequence). The CDR3, as DNA: TGTGCCAGCAGCCTGAAACAGGGGACTGAAGCTTTCTTT. The encoded protein is CASSLKQGTEAFF.

The chain employs TRBV27 and TRBJ1-6; no definite D call. Germline-derived CDR1 and CDR2 are MNHEY and SMNVEV (reference sequence). V shed 6 bases and J shed 6 bases, with 9 bases lying between them. CDR3 length equals 13 residues. CDR3 DNA: TGTGCCAGCAGGTCGGGAATTAATTCACCCCTCCACTTT. This translates into CASRSGINSPLHF.

The rearrangement joins TRBV27 to TRBJ2-2, with 9 bases lining up with TRBD1. The CDR3 runs to 13 residues. V was clipped by 7 bases and J by 5 bases; unmatched bases: 2. In germline, CDR1 is MNHEY, CDR2 SMNVEV (reference sequence). The chain's CDR3 is CASTGTGTGELFF. DNA for the CDR3: TGTGCCAGCACCGGGACAGGGACCGGGGAGCTGTTTTTT.

Points on this clone: Other DNA sequences in the same sample also yield this CDR3. The V and J genes are TRBV27 and TRBJ1-2; D is perhaps TRBD1 (5 bases). This CDR3 has 13 amino acids. V lost 2 bases and J lost 4, with 8 bases in between. CDR1 is MNHEY and CDR2 is SMNVEV in the germline V gene (reference sequence). In DNA form, the CDR3 reads TGTGCCAGCAGTTTACGGCAGGGCTATGGCTACACCTTC. This codes for CASSLRQGYGYTF.

The sample holds one count of this clone. The chain is built from TRBV30 and TRBJ2-1, with 9 bases aligning to TRBD1. The V gene's germline CDR1 is GTSNPN and CDR2 SVGIG (reference sequence). The V segment lost 0 bases and the J segment 7 bases; nucleotides outside the gene matches: 10. The CDR3 has 16 residues. DNA for the CDR3: TGTGCCTGGAGTGTACAGGGACAGGGAAATCTTAATGAGCAGTTCTTC. This translates into CAWSVQGQGNLNEQFF.

The chain carries TRBV5-8 and TRBJ2-7, with D perhaps TRBD1 (6 bases). The CDR3 is made up of 14 amino acids. Per the germline V gene, CDR1 is SGHTS and CDR2 is YDEGEE. V lost 1 base, J lost 3 bases, and 11 bases lay in between. Here the CDR3 reads CASSLSDRYYEQYF. CDR3 DNA: TGTGCCAGCAGCTTGTCGGACAGATACTACGAGCAGTACTTC.

This rearrangement joins TRBV5-1 to TRBJ1-2; D is unresolved. Looked up from germline, CDR1 is SGHRS and CDR2 is YFSETQ. Trimming removed 0 bases from V and 4 bases from J, with 16 bases in between. There are 16 residues in the CDR3. The CDR3 region is CASSLESNARSYGYTF. Here the CDR3 DNA reads TGCGCCAGCAGCTTGGAGTCCAACGCTCGGAGCTATGGCTACACCTTC.

This rearrangement joins TRBV30 to TRBJ2-1, with 8 nucleotides matching TRBD2. The CDR3 loop spans 14 amino acids. CDR1 is GTSNPN and CDR2 is SVGIG in the germline V gene (reference sequence). J lost 3 bases, V lost 2 bases, and 3 bases had no gene match. CDR3 sequence: CAWSTGTSYNEQFF. The CDR3 DNA is TGTGCCTGGAGTACCGGGACTAGCTACAATGAGCAGTTCTTC.

V and J are TRBV10-3 and TRBJ1-2, with no clear D. V was clipped by 0 bases and J by 5 bases, with 7 bases between them. This CDR3 is built from 13 residues. Germline loops: CDR1 ENHRY, CDR2 SYGVKD. The CDR3 region has the DNA TGTGCCATCAGTGAGTCGATCCAGTATGGCTACACCTTC. This encodes CAISESIQYGYTF.

The chain recombines TRBV11-2 with TRBJ2-7; unclear D gene. The CDR3 loop spans 13 amino acids. V dropped 3 bases and J dropped 4 bases, with 10 bases sitting between them. In germline, CDR1 is SGHAT, CDR2 FQNNGV. The CDR3 sequence: CASSFVWPYEQYF. The DNA for the CDR3 is TGTGCCAGCAGCTTTGTGTGGCCGTACGAGCAGTACTTC.

The chain combines TRBV6-1 with TRBJ2-7, with TRBD2 as a possible D gene (5 bases). Trimming stripped 3 bases from V and 4 bases from J, with 10 bases between. This CDR3 region has 13 residues. Germline values: CDR1 MNHNS, CDR2 SASEGT. The CDR3 DNA sequence: TGTGCCAGCAGTGAGCGGGTCATTTACGAGCAGTACTTC. This gives the protein CASSERVIYEQYF.

This clone was counted a single time. The V gene is TRBV25-1, the J gene TRBJ1-1; TRBD1 is a possible D gene (5 bases). There are 15 residues in the CDR3. The V end lost 4 bases, the J end lost 4 bases, and 16 bases lay between the germline ends. The germline V gene encodes CDR1 MGHDK and CDR2 SYGVNS. CDR3 loop: CASSVVSGESTEAFF. In DNA form, the CDR3 reads TGTGCCAGCAGTGTCGTATCGGGGGAGAGCACTGAAGCTTTCTTT. The whole variable domain, remainder taken from reference TRBV25-1 and TRBJ1-1, is EADIYQTPRYLVIGTGKKITLECSQTMGHDKMYWYQQDPGMELHLIHYSYGVNSTEKGDLSSESTVSRIRTEHFPLTLESARPSHTSQYLCASSVVSGESTEAFFGQGTRLTVV.

The V call is TRBV29-1, the J call TRBJ1-4, with D possibly being TRBD1 (5 bases). Trimming pared 3 bases from V and 4 bases from J, leaving 12 bases between. Germline CDR1 and CDR2: SQVTM and ANQGSEA. The CDR3 sequence is 14 residues long. The CDR3 DNA follows: TGCAGCGTTGAGATCGGGGGTCTTAATGAAAAACTGTTTTTT. Its protein product is CSVEIGGLNEKLFF.

This rearrangement joins TRBV7-9 to TRBJ1-5; the D gene is possibly TRBD1 (6 bases). In germline, CDR1 is SEHNR, CDR2 FQNEAQ (reference sequence). CDR3 size: 15 residues. V dropped 5 bases and J dropped 7 bases, with 18 bases sitting between them. The DNA for the CDR3 is TGTGCCAGCAGCGCACCCGGGACACCGGACCAGCCCCAGCATTTT. Encoded protein: CASSAPGTPDQPQHF. The variable domain in full, with the rest retrieved from reference TRBV7-9 and TRBJ1-5, is DTGVSQNPRHKITKRGQNVTFRCDPISEHNRLYWYRQTLGQGPEFLTYFQNEAQLEKSRLLSDRFSAERPKGSFSTLEIQRTEQGDSAMYLCASSAPGTPDQPQHFGDGTRLSIL.

In DNA form, the CDR3 reads TGTGCCAGCAGCTTAGGGACAGGGGCCCTCTATGGCTACACCTTC. Amino acid sequence: CASSLGTGALYGYTF. This sequence joins TRBV7-6 and TRBJ1-2, with 9 bases identical to TRBD1. The germline V gene encodes CDR1 SGHVS and CDR2 FNYEAQ. The ends lost 1 base at V and 4 bases at J; junction bases unmatched: 4. The CDR3 is 15 residues long.

CDR3 DNA: TGTGCCAGCAGCCAGACGACAGGTATCTACAATGAGCAGTTCTTC. Translated: CASSQTTGIYNEQFF. The V call is TRBV3-1 (or the pseudogene TRBV3-2), the J call TRBJ2-1, with D possibly TRBD1 on 6 matching bases. In germline, CDR1 is LGHDT, CDR2 YNNKEL (reference sequence). Between the trimmed V and J ends, which lost 3 bases and 3 bases, there was a span of 12 bases. This CDR3 has 15 amino acids.

V usage is TRBV9 and J usage is TRBJ2-2; 15 nucleotides agree with TRBD2. CDR1 is SGDLS and CDR2 is YYNGEE in the germline V gene. V was clipped by 4 bases and J by 2 bases; unmatched bases: 6. This CDR3 spans 18 amino acids. The CDR3 DNA reads as TGTGCCAGCAGCTACCGGACTAGCGGGAGGGCTAACACCGGGGAGCTGTTTTTT. It codes for CASSYRTSGRANTGELFF.

The CDR3 DNA follows: TGCAGCGTCGCGATAACAGGGGGTTGGGACGAGCAGTACTTC. It specifies CSVAITGGWDEQYF. The J gene is TRBJ2-7, the V gene TRBV29-1; 8 bases are a match to TRBD1. The CDR3 is 14 residues long. The V gene end was trimmed by 6 bases and the J gene end by 5 bases; junction bases not matched to a gene: 12. In germline, CDR1 is SQVTM, CDR2 ANQGSEA.

The chain carries TRBV4-1 and TRBJ2-6; TRBD2 is a possible D gene (5 bases). The CDR3 consists of 15 residues. CDR1 is MGHRA and CDR2 is YSYEKL in the germline V gene. The V end lost 5 bases, the J end lost 0 bases, and 8 bases lay between the germline ends. CDR3: CASSSRGSGANVLTF. The CDR3 coding sequence is TGCGCCAGCAGCAGCCGGGGCTCTGGGGCCAACGTCCTGACTTTC.